This passage covers 14 T cell receptor beta chains from one sample sequenced in a study of a mutant IDH1 vaccine in newly diagnosed glioma. As to time point: baseline, week 1 (first vaccination visit). Stated treatment: pre-vaccination baseline after standard-of-care therapy. TCRdb's table, derived via immunoSEQ multiplex PCR, lists solely in-frame clones and lacks some. The sample has about 67,000 clones, around four fifths seen once. Sequenced here: peripheral blood mononuclear cells (PBMCs), sampled from a glioma patient treated with radiotherapy, temozolomide or both. The receptors derive from a woman under 30 with glioma. Some clones in this sample may be carry-over from other donors' samples.

This chain uses TRBV21-1 with TRBJ1-1. TRBV21-1 is termed a pseudogene. This CDR3 region has 15 residues. The CDR3: CASSTRLPWGTEAFF. Here the CDR3 DNA reads TGTGCCAGCAGCACTAGACTGCCATGGGGCACTGAAGCTTTCTTT.

The chain couples TRBV7-2 to TRBJ2-5; 10 bases map to TRBD1. Trimming at V came to 5 bases and at J to 7 bases, leaving 10 bases not matched to a gene. There are 15 residues in the CDR3. The germline V gene has CDR1 SGHTA and CDR2 FQGNSA. The CDR3 coding sequence is TGTGCCAGCAGCGTCCCGGACAGGGGGAGAGGGACCCAGTACTTC. Translated, it gives CASSVPDRGRGTQYF.

V usage is TRBV5-4 and J usage is TRBJ2-1; 9 bases align to TRBD1. The trim removed 0 bases at V and 4 bases at J, leaving 2 bases unmatched. Germline V gene data show CDR1 as SGHNT and CDR2 as YYREEE (reference sequence). The CDR3 consists of 15 residues. The CDR3 nucleotides are TGTGCCAGCAGCTTGGGGGGACAGGGTTACAATGAGCAGTTCTTC. Amino acid sequence: CASSLGGQGYNEQFF.

This clone is a singleton in its sample. The J gene is TRBJ2-1, the V gene TRBV5-4; 7 bases agree with TRBD1. Germline CDR1 and CDR2: SGHNT and YYREEE (reference sequence). This CDR3 has 16 amino acids. V gave up 0 bases and J gave up 5 bases; unmatched junction bases: 8. This chain's CDR3 is CASSLADRALDNEQFF. Written as DNA, the CDR3 is TGTGCCAGCAGCTTGGCCGACAGGGCACTGGACAATGAGCAGTTCTTC.

The chain employs TRBV9 and TRBJ2-5; possibly TRBD1 or TRBD2 for D (5 bases each). Germline CDR1 is SGDLS and CDR2 is YYNGEE. The CDR3 is 14 amino acids. V lost 0 bases and J lost 5, with 11 bases in between. CDR3 amino acids: CASSVDGREETQYF. The CDR3 nucleotides are TGTGCCAGCAGCGTAGATGGCAGGGAGGAGACCCAGTACTTC.

This clone was observed a few times. The V call is TRBV19, the J call TRBJ1-1; possible D gene TRBD1, 6 bases. CDR1 and CDR2 from the germline V gene are LNHDA and SQIVND (reference sequence). This CDR3 is built from 11 residues. V was shortened by 6 bases and J by 8 bases, with 10 bases between the two germline ends. The DNA of the CDR3 is TGTGCCAGTAGACTTGACAGGGAAGCTTTCTTT. Translated, it gives CASRLDREAFF.

There are a few counts of this clone. The genes are TRBV9 and TRBJ1-2, with D unresolved. The CDR3 runs 14 residues. CDR1 is SGDLS, CDR2 YYNGEE, per germline. With 0 bases removed from V and 8 bases from J, the gap between germline ends came to 14 bases. The CDR3 DNA reads as TGTGCCAGCAGCGTAGGAGTGGAGGCGAGGGGCTACACCTTC. It yields the protein CASSVGVEARGYTF.

This chain uses TRBV7-9 with TRBJ2-7; maybe TRBD1 (5 bases). Germline CDR1 SEHNR, CDR2 FQNEAQ (reference sequence). The CDR3 loop spans 12 amino acids. With 5 bases removed from V and 5 bases from J, the gap between germline ends came to 10 bases. CDR3 amino acids: CASSIQGNEQYF. The CDR3 nucleotides are TGTGCCAGCAGCATCCAGGGTAACGAGCAGTACTTC. Based on the CDR3 plus reference TRBV7-9 and TRBJ2-7, the full variable domain is DTGVSQNPRHKITKRGQNVTFRCDPISEHNRLYWYRQTLGQGPEFLTYFQNEAQLEKSRLLSDRFSAERPKGSFSTLEIQRTEQGDSAMYLCASSIQGNEQYFGPGTRLTVT.

V and J are TRBV4-1 and TRBJ1-4; TRBD1 might be the D (6 bases). Germline CDR1 MGHRA, CDR2 YSYEKL. V lost 4 bases, J lost 0 bases, and 15 bases lay in between. This CDR3 is built from 17 residues. Written as DNA, the CDR3 is TGCGCCAGCAGCCCCTCCTCAGGGGTTGCAACTAATGAAAAACTGTTTTTT. It is translated as CASSPSSGVATNEKLFF.

The CDR3 reads CASSEGTGHTYEQYF. The CDR3 bases are TGTGCCAGTTCCGAGGGGACAGGGCATACCTACGAGCAGTACTTC. The V call is TRBV6-1, the J call TRBJ2-7, with 9 nucleotides matching TRBD1. This CDR3 spans 15 amino acids. V lost 9 bases, J lost 2 bases, and 11 bases stayed unmatched. The germline CDR1 and CDR2 sequences are MNHNS and SASEGT.

V usage is TRBV6-5 and J usage is TRBJ1-1, with a possible D match to TRBD1 (5 bases). Trimming took off 1 base at V and 0 bases at J, with 12 bases between the two ends. CDR3 length: 16 amino acids. The germline V gene has CDR1 MNHEY and CDR2 SVGAGI. The CDR3: CASSYWRGQMNTEAFF. For the CDR3, the DNA is TGTGCCAGCAGTTACTGGAGGGGTCAAATGAACACTGAAGCTTTCTTT.

This chain joins TRBV6-5 and TRBJ2-5; the match to TRBD2 covers 11 bases. The CDR3 is 14 residues long. V lost 6 bases, J lost 4 bases, and 4 bases stayed unmatched. CDR1 is MNHEY and CDR2 is SVGAGI in the germline V gene. CDR3 loop: CASRNSGRGETQYF. The CDR3, as DNA: TGTGCCAGCAGGAATAGCGGGAGGGGAGAGACCCAGTACTTC.

The V call is TRBV9, the J call TRBJ1-2; 11 positions agree with TRBD1. The length of the CDR3 is 15 residues. In germline, CDR1 is SGDLS, CDR2 YYNGEE. The ends lost 4 bases at V and 1 base at J; junction bases unmatched: 3. Written as DNA, the CDR3 is TGTGCCAGCAGCTCCGGGACAGGGGGTAACTATGGCTACACCTTC. Translating it yields CASSSGTGGNYGYTF.

This chain joins TRBV19 and TRBJ2-6, with 8 positions matching TRBD1. This CDR3 is 16 amino acids long. Losses at the gene ends were 6 bases for V and 0 bases for J; bases not matched to a gene: 4. Looked up from germline, CDR1 is LNHDA and CDR2 is SQIVND (reference sequence). The CDR3 DNA is TGTGCCAGTAGGGGACAGGCCGGCTCTGGGGCCAACGTCCTGACTTTC. It codes for CASRGQAGSGANVLTF.